This entry lists 18 T cell receptor beta chains sequenced from one sample in a study of T cells in Graves' hyperthyroidism and ophthalmopathy. Authors of the study amplified TCR beta CDR3 regions from RNA transcripts. The TCR CDR3 first-round RT-PCR relied on the HTBI primer set. One entry per CDR3 protein, called by TCRdb with MiXCR from the multiplex PCR reads. The sample records 500,000 to 650,000 distinct CDR3 sequences, over 15% being singletons. The sample was blood. These TCRs come from a woman younger than 30 with Graves' ophthalmopathy.

In this sample, this clonotype turned up once. The gene calls are TRBV3-1 and TRBJ1-1; 12 bases map to TRBD1. The J segment lost 10 bases and the V segment lost 3 bases, leaving 6 bases of the junction unmatched. Germline CDR1 reads LGHDT; CDR2 reads YNNKEL (reference sequence). There are 14 residues in the CDR3. The CDR3 DNA reads as TGTGCCAGCAGCCACCGGGACAGGGGGCTTGCAGCTTTCTTT. It translates to CASSHRDRGLAAFF.

This clonotype was detected many times. The chain recombines TRBV6-1 with TRBJ1-1, with D perhaps TRBD1 (6 bases). CDR3 length: 14 amino acids. Between the trimmed V and J ends, which lost 7 bases and 2 bases, there was a span of 14 bases. The germline V gene has CDR1 MNHNS and CDR2 SASEGT. Written as DNA, the CDR3 is TGTGCCAGCAAGGTAGGGGACATAAACACTGAAGCTTTCTTT. The encoded protein is CASKVGDINTEAFF.

At least ten counts were recorded for this clonotype. In DNA, the CDR3 is TGTGCCAGCAGTTCAGGGGAGCAGTACTTC. It is translated as CASSSGEQYF. V and J are TRBV28 and TRBJ2-7; possible D gene TRBD1, 5 bases. CDR1 and CDR2 from the germline V gene are MDHEN and SYDVKM. The ends were cut back, 4 bases at V and 7 bases at J, with 5 bases in the middle. The CDR3 covers 10 residues.

This chain connects TRBV27 to TRBJ2-2; 7 bases are a match to TRBD1. The V segment lost 2 bases and the J segment 2 bases; nucleotides outside the gene matches: 11. From germline, CDR1 is MNHEY and CDR2 SMNVEV (reference sequence). The CDR3 length is 18 residues. The CDR3 sequence: CASSLGTAPQKNTGELFF. As DNA, the CDR3 is TGTGCCAGCAGTTTAGGGACAGCACCGCAAAAAAACACCGGGGAGCTGTTTTTT.

This clonotype was found a few times. V and J are TRBV12-3 or TRBV12-4 and TRBJ1-4; D is perhaps TRBD1 (6 bases). Trimming left V 0 bases short and J 4 bases short, with 6 bases between. This CDR3 comprises 14 residues. This chain's CDR3 is CASSLARGNEKLFF. For the CDR3, the DNA is TGTGCCAGCAGTTTAGCCAGGGGTAATGAAAAACTGTTTTTT.

CDR3 amino acids: CASSQELSARFYGYTF. DNA of the CDR3: TGCGCCAGCAGCCAAGAATTGTCAGCCCGGTTCTATGGCTACACCTTC. The gene calls are TRBV4-1 and TRBJ1-2; unclear D gene. The V gene lost 0 bases and the J gene lost 4 bases, with 15 bases spanning the gap. The CDR3 runs to 16 residues. Germline CDR1 and CDR2: MGHRA and YSYEKL.

This clonotype was seen only a few times. This chain joins TRBV19 and TRBJ2-3, with D perhaps assigned TRBD1 or TRBD2 (6 bases each). The V gene lost 7 bases and the J gene lost 0 bases, with 11 bases spanning the gap. The CDR3 contains 14 residues. Germline CDR1 and CDR2: LNHDA and SQIVND (reference sequence). CDR3 region: CASTGGWSTDTQYF. The CDR3 bases are TGTGCCAGTACCGGGGGCTGGAGCACAGATACGCAGTATTTT. Full variable domain (missing parts from reference TRBV19 and TRBJ2-3): DGGITQSPKYLFRKEGQNVTLSCEQNLNHDAMYWYRQDPGQGLRLIYYSQIVNDFQKGDIAEGYSVSREKKESFPLTVTSAQKNPTAFYLCASTGGWSTDTQYFGPGTRLTVL.

This clonotype was seen at least ten times. V is TRBV6-2 or TRBV6-3 and J is TRBJ1-2, with D hard to call. Germline loops: CDR1 MNHEY, CDR2 SVGEGT. V lost 7 bases and J 4 bases, leaving 16 bases between the germline ends. The CDR3 consists of 14 residues. For the CDR3, the DNA is TGTGCCAGCAATCCGGACCCGTCGGGCTATGGCTACACCTTC. Amino acid sequence: CASNPDPSGYGYTF.

A word on this clonotype: A clone one base away is much larger, so this may be a read error. The chain employs TRBV30 and TRBJ2-7; unclear D gene. Trimming took off 1 base at V and 5 bases at J, with 3 bases between the two ends. Germline V lookup: CDR1 GTSNPN, CDR2 SVGIG (reference sequence). There are 10 residues in the CDR3. Here the CDR3 DNA reads TGTGCCTGGAGTGGAAACGAGCAGTACTTC. Its protein product is CAWSGNEQYF.

This clonotype has ten or more counts. V is TRBV30 and J is TRBJ1-1, with D tentatively TRBD1 (5 bases). Germline CDR1 and CDR2: GTSNPN and SVGIG (reference sequence). The CDR3 has 14 amino acids. Trimming cost V 4 bases and J 5 bases, with 17 bases left between them. The chain's CDR3 is CAWTSRSGGTEAFF. For the CDR3, the DNA is TGTGCCTGGACCTCACGAAGTGGGGGTACTGAAGCTTTCTTT.

This clonotype was picked up many times. V gene TRBV9 combines with J gene TRBJ1-1; possible D gene TRBD1, 6 bases. The ends were cut back, 3 bases at V and 1 base at J, with 13 bases in the middle. Germline CDR1 reads SGDLS; CDR2 reads YYNGEE. CDR3 length: 15 residues. CDR3 amino acids: CASSGGWGRNTEAFF. CDR3 DNA sequence: TGTGCCAGCAGCGGAGGGTGGGGGCGGAACACTGAAGCTTTCTTT.

The rearrangement links TRBV24-1 to TRBJ2-2, with TRBD1 matching over 8 bases. The CDR3 contains 17 residues. Germline V gene sequence: CDR1 KGHDR, CDR2 SFDVKD. Trimming at V came to 3 bases and at J to 0 bases, leaving 5 bases not matched to a gene. Written as DNA, the CDR3 is TGTGCCACCAGTGATCCTCGGACAGGGTCGAACACCGGGGAGCTGTTTTTT. It codes for CATSDPRTGSNTGELFF.

This clonotype has at least ten counts. At one end the junction does not follow the germline gene, possibly because of a read error. V and J are TRBV10-3 and TRBJ1-1, with D possibly TRBD1 on 5 matching bases. The V gene's germline CDR1 is ENHRY and CDR2 SYGVKD. The CDR3 length is 11 residues. CDR3 DNA sequence: TGTGCCACCAGTGGGGGTACTGAAGCTTTCTTT. Protein sequence: CATSGGTEAFF.

The CDR3 DNA sequence: TGTGCCAGCAGCTTAGGATCCCAACGGGCCAACGTCCTGACTTTC. It yields the protein CASSLGSQRANVLTF. The V call is TRBV7-9, the J call TRBJ2-6; no firm D call. Trimming took off 1 base at V and 5 bases at J, with 9 bases between the two ends. Germline-derived CDR1 and CDR2 are SEHNR and FQNEAQ (reference sequence). The CDR3 loop spans 15 amino acids.

Many counts were recorded for this clonotype. The chain is built from TRBV18 and TRBJ2-7; possible D gene TRBD1, 6 bases. The CDR3 contains 13 residues. The V end was cut by 8 bases, the J end by 0 bases, with 11 bases between. Per germline, CDR1 KGHSH and CDR2 LQKENI. Here the CDR3 DNA reads TGTGCCAGCAGCCCGGACAGCTCCTACGAGCAGTACTTC. This gives the protein CASSPDSSYEQYF.

This clonotype appeared a few times. The chain couples TRBV7-6 to TRBJ1-4; maybe TRBD1 (5 bases). The CDR3 is 15 residues long. Per germline, CDR1 SGHVS and CDR2 FNYEAQ. The germline V and J ends were trimmed by 1 base and 14 bases, with 20 bases remaining between them. The CDR3 DNA reads TGTGCCAGCAGCTTAGTTGATGGGACGCCCCAGGTCCTGTTTTTT. This encodes CASSLVDGTPQVLFF.

This clonotype has ten or more counts. This chain connects TRBV20-1 to TRBJ2-5, with 14 nucleotides matching TRBD2. The CDR3 totals 15 residues. Germline V gene lookup returns CDR1 DFQATT and CDR2 SNEGSKA (reference sequence). V shed 4 bases and J 7 bases; nucleotides not matched to a gene: 8. CDR3 sequence reads: CSAKTSGRVIGTQYF. The CDR3 DNA reads as TGCAGTGCTAAGACTAGCGGGAGGGTCATCGGGACCCAGTACTTC.

This clonotype was counted at least ten times. DNA for the CDR3: TGCAGTGCTAGTGGAGGGGTCAATGAGCAGTTCTTC. Its translation is CSASGGVNEQFF. The rearrangement joins TRBV20-1 to TRBJ2-1; perhaps TRBD2 as D (6 bases). Between the trimmed V and J ends, which lost 3 bases and 6 bases, there was a span of 9 bases. Germline assignment: CDR1 DFQATT and CDR2 SNEGSKA (reference sequence). The CDR3 runs to 12 residues.